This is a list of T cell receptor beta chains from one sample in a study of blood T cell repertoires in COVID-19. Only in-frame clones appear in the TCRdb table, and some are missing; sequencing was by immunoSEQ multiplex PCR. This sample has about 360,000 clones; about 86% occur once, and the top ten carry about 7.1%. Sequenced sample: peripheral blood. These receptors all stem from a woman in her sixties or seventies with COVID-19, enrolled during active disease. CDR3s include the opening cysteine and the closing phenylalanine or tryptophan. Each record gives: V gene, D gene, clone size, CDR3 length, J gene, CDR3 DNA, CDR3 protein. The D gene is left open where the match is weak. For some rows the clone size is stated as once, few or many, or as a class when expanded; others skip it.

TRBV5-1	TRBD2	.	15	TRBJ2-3	TGCGCCAGCAGCTTAGGACTAGCGGTAACAGATACGCAGTATTTT	CASSLGLAVTDTQYF
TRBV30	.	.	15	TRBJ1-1	TGTGCCTGGGGCCGGGGGACTACCTTTAACACTGAAGCTTTCTTT	CAWGRGTTFNTEAFF
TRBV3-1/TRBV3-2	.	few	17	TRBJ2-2	TGTGCCAGCAGCCAAGGCCGGACAAGTCGGTACACCGGGGAGCTGTTTTTT	CASSQGRTSRYTGELFF
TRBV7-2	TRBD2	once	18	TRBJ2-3	TGTGCCAGCAGCTTATCGGCGGGGGGGCCTGTACGCACAGATACGCAGTATTTT	CASSLSAGGPVRTDTQYF
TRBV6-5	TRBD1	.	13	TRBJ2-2	TGTGCCAGCAGGGACAGGGGGACCTGGGAGCTGTTTTTT	CASRDRGTWELFF
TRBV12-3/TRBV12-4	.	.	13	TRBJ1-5	TGTGCCAGCAGTTTATTCCACAATCAGCCCCAGCATTTT	CASSLFHNQPQHF
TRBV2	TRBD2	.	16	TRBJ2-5	TGTGCCAGCAGTGGTTATCTAGCGGGGGCGGGGGAGACCCAGTACTTC	CASSGYLAGAGETQYF
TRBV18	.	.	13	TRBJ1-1	TGTGCCAGCTCAGAGGGACAGAACACTGAAGCTTTCTTT	CASSEGQNTEAFF
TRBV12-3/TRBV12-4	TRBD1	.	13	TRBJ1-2	TGTGCCAGCAGCCTCGGACAGGGGAGAGGCTACACCTTC	CASSLGQGRGYTF
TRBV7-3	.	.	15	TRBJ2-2	TGTGCCAGCAGCTTTCGCGTCCCGAACACCGGGGAGCTGTTTTTT	CASSFRVPNTGELFF
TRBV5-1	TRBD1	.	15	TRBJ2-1	TGCGCCAGCAGCGCGGGACAGGGGGCTTACAATGAGCAGTTCTTC	CASSAGQGAYNEQFF
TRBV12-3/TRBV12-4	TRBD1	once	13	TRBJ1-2	TGTGCCAGCAGAACAGGGGCGAACTATGGCTACACCTTC	CASRTGANYGYTF
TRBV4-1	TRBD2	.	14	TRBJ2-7	TGCGCCAGCAGCCAAGAGGGCGGGGGGAACGAGCAGTACTTC	CASSQEGGGNEQYF
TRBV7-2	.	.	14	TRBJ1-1	TGTGCCAGCAGCTCATCTGGGGGCGTCACTGAAGCTTTCTTT	CASSSSGGVTEAFF
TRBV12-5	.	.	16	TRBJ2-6	TGTGCTAGTGGTTTGACAGAGGGCAGTGGGGCCAACGTCCTGACTTTC	CASGLTEGSGANVLTF
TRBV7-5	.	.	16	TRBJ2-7	TGTGTCAGAAGCTTAAATCTGACCGGGAACTACTACGAGCAGTACTTC	CVRSLNLTGNYYEQYF
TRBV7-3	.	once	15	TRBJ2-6	TGTGCCAGCAGCCCTAACAGGGCTGGGGCCAACGTCCTGACTTTC	CASSPNRAGANVLTF
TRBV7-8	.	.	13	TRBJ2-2	TGTGCCAGCAGCGACACACCAACCGGGGAGCTGTTTTTT	CASSDTPTGELFF
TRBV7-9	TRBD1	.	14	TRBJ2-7	TGTGCCAGCAGCCCCGGCGGACAGGGTAACGAGCAGTACTTC	CASSPGGQGNEQYF
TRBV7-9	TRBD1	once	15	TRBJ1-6	TGTGCCAGCAGCGGACAGGGCGGTTCTAATTCACCCCTCCACTTT	CASSGQGGSNSPLHF
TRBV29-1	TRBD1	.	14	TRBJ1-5	TGCAGCGCTCGGACAGGGGGCTTCAATCAGCCCCAGCATTTT	CSARTGGFNQPQHF
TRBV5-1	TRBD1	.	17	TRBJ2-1	TGCGCCAGCAGCTTGGCAACCGGACAGGGATCTAACAATGAGCAGTTCTTC	CASSLATGQGSNNEQFF
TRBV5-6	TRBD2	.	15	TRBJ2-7	TGTGCCAGCAGCTTGAAGCCCGGGACTATGTACGAGCAGTACTTC	CASSLKPGTMYEQYF
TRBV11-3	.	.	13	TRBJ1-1	TGTGCCAGCAGCCTACAACAGGGTACTGAAGCTTTCTTT	CASSLQQGTEAFF
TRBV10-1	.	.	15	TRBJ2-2	TGCGCCAGCGTCTCACAGGGATCGGGCACCGGGGAGCTGTTTTTT	CASVSQGSGTGELFF
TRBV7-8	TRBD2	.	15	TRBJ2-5	TGTGCCAGCAGCTTAGGTAGCGGGGGGGCGGAGACCCAGTACTTC	CASSLGSGGAETQYF
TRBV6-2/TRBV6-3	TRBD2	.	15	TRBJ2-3	TGTGCCAGCAGTTACGCGGGGGGTGGGACAGATACGCAGTATTTT	CASSYAGGGTDTQYF
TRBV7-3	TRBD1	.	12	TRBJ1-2	TGTGCCAGCGGGGGACAGGGGGGTGGCTACACCTTC	CASGGQGGGYTF
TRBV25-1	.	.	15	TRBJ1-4	TGTGCCAGCAGTGCCACAGGGAGATCTCTAGAAAAACTGTTTTTT	CASSATGRSLEKLFF
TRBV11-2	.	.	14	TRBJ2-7	TGTGCCAGCAGCCCCAGAGTAGGGGGCTACGAGCAGTACTTC	CASSPRVGGYEQYF
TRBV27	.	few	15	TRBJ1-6	TGTGCCAGCAGTCCCCGGCAGGGAATCAATTCACCCCTCCACTTT	CASSPRQGINSPLHF
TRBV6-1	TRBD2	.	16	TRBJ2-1	TGTGCCAGCAGTGAAGCCCCGGGACTAGGCTACAATGAGCAGTTCTTC	CASSEAPGLGYNEQFF
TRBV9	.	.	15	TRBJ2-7	TGTGCCAGCAGCGTCTATGACAGTAGCTCCTACGAGCAGTACTTC	CASSVYDSSSYEQYF
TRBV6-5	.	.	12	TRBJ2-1	TGTGCCAGCAGTTACGGCGGCAATGAGCAGTTCTTC	CASSYGGNEQFF
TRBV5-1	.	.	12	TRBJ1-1	TGCGCCAGCAGCACCTCGGGTTCTGAAGCTTTCTTT	CASSTSGSEAFF
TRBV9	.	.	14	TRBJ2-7	TGTGCCAGCAGCGTTGATGGTTTGGCTCCCGAGCAGTACTTC	CASSVDGLAPEQYF
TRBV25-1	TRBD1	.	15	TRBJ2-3	TGTGCCAGCAGTGACGCGAGAACAGGGGCAGATACGCAGTATTTT	CASSDARTGADTQYF
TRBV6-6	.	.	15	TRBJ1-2	TGTGCCAGCAGGCCCGGACAGCCCGGGCGCTATGGCTACACCTTC	CASRPGQPGRYGYTF
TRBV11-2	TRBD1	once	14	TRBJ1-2	TGTGCCAGCAGCTTAGGAATAACAGGGGATGGCTACACCTTC	CASSLGITGDGYTF
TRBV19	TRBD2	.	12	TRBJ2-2	TGTGGAGCTAGCGGGGTGGGCGGGGAGCTGTTTTTT	CGASGVGGELFF
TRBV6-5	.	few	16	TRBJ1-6	TGTGCCAGCAGTTTTATGCAGGGGAACTATAATTCACCCCTCCACTTT	CASSFMQGNYNSPLHF
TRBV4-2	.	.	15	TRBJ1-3	TGTGCCAGCAGCCAAGATTGGATTCGGGGGAACACCATATATTTT	CASSQDWIRGNTIYF
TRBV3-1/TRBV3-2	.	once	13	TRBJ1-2	TGTGCCAGCAGCCAAGTCGGGAGGACTGCCTACACCTTC	CASSQVGRTAYTF
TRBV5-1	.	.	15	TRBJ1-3	TGCGCCAGCAGGCCTCTGGGGCCCTCTGGAAACACCATATATTTT	CASRPLGPSGNTIYF
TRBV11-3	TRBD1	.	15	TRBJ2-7	TGTGCCAGCAGCGCCTCGGACAGGGGGTCGGGGGAGCAGTACTTC	CASSASDRGSGEQYF
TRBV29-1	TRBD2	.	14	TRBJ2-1	TGCAGCCACGGACGGGGGGGTTTATACAATGAGCAGTTCTTC	CSHGRGGLYNEQFF
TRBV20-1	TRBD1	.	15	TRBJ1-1	TGCAGTGCTAGTAGGAGACAGGGAACGAACACTGAAGCTTTCTTT	CSASRRQGTNTEAFF
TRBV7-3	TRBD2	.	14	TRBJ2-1	TGTGCCAGCAGCTCGCCCGAGCGGGGGAATGAGCAGTTCTTC	CASSSPERGNEQFF
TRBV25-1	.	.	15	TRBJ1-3	TGTGCCAGCAATTACGGCGAGGACTCTGGAAACACCATATATTTT	CASNYGEDSGNTIYF
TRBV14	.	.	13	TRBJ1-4	TGTGCCAGCAGCCAAGCGGCGGGAGGAAAACTGTTTTTT	CASSQAAGGKLFF
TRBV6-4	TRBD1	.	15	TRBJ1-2	TGTGCCAGCAGTGACTCGGGAGAGGGGGCGCGAGGCTACACCTTC	CASSDSGEGARGYTF
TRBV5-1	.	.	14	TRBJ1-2	TGCGCCAGCAGCTTGGCCGGGGTCGGCTATGGCTACACCTTC	CASSLAGVGYGYTF
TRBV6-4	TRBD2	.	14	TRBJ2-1	TGTGCCAGCAGTCGGGGGGGGGCCGCAAATGAGCAGTTCTTC	CASSRGGAANEQFF
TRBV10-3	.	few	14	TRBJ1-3	TGTGCCATCAGTGATGCGCTAACTGGAAACACCATATATTTT	CAISDALTGNTIYF
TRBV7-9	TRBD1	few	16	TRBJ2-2	TGTGCCAGCAGCTCCCGGACAGGGGGTAACACCGGGGAGCTGTTTTTT	CASSSRTGGNTGELFF
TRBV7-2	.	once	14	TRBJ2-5	TGTGCCAGCAGCTTAGTACTAGCCGCGGAGACCCAGTACTTC	CASSLVLAAETQYF
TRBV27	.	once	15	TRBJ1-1	TGTGCCAGCAGTTTGATTGCGGGGATGAACACTGAAGCTTTCTTT	CASSLIAGMNTEAFF